The TCR beta chain described here comes from a study of early T cells in non-severe SARS-CoV-2 infection. The overall study: Sequencing used unsorted whole-blood bulk RNA, so chains lack pairing. Study-wide results and caveats: Anti-spike CD8 responses were favored by VDJdb matching, which missed private and CD4 specificities.

This clonotype showed up many times. Its antigen remains unknown. Unique molecular identifiers tagged individual cDNA molecules. TCRdb reprocessed the 5' RACE reads via MiXCR and lists one record per CDR3 protein. The sample comprises roughly 83,000 distinct CDR3 sequences, over 9.5% of which are singletons, and 8% to 10% rests with the top ten. Germline-derived CDR1 and CDR2 are DFQATT and SNEGSKA (reference sequence). The V and J ends lost 6 bases and 3 bases respectively, with 15 bases between them. The CDR3 totals 14 residues. The sequence was collected from an adult who was a healthcare worker with PCR-confirmed SARS-CoV-2 infection or an uninfected control (not recorded which). The chain employs TRBV20-1 and TRBJ2-4; D gene unclear. The material was whole blood, obtained at baseline. CDR3 sequence reads: CSASPLLNKNIQYF. The CDR3, as DNA: TGCAGTGCCAGTCCATTGCTCAACAAAAACATTCAGTACTTC.